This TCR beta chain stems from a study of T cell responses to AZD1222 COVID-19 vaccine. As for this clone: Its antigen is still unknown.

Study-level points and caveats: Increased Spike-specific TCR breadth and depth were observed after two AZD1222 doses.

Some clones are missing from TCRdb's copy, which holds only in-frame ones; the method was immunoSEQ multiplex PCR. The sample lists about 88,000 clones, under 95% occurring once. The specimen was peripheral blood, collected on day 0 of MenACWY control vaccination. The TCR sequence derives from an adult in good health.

In DNA, the CDR3 is TGCAGTGGATATTTAGGCTACGAGCAGTACTTC. This translates into CSGYLGYEQYF. This chain links TRBV20-1 with TRBJ2-7; no clear D gene. Trimming cost V 7 bases and J 3 bases, with 10 bases left between them. The germline gives CDR1 DFQATT, CDR2 SNEGSKA (reference sequence). The CDR3 runs 11 residues.